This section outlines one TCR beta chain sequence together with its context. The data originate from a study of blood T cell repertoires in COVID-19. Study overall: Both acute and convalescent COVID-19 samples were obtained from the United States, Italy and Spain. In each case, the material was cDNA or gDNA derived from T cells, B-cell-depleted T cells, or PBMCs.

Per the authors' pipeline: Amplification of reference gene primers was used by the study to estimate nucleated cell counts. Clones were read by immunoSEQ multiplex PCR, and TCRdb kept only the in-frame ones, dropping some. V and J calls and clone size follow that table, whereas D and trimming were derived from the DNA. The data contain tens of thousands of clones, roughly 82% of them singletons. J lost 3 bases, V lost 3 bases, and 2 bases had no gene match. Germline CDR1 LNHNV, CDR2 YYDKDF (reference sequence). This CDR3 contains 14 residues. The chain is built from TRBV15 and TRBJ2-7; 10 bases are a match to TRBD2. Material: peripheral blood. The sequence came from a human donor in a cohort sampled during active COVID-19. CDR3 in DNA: TGTGCCACCAGCAGTGGACTAGCGGTCTACGAGCAGTACTTC. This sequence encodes CATSSGLAVYEQYF. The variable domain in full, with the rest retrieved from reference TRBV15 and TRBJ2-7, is DAMVIQNPRYQVTQFGKPVTLSCSQTLNHNVMYWYQQKSSQAPKLLFHYYDKDFNNEADTPDNFQSRRPNTSFCFLDIRSPGLGDTAMYLCATSSGLAVYEQYFGPGTRLTVT.